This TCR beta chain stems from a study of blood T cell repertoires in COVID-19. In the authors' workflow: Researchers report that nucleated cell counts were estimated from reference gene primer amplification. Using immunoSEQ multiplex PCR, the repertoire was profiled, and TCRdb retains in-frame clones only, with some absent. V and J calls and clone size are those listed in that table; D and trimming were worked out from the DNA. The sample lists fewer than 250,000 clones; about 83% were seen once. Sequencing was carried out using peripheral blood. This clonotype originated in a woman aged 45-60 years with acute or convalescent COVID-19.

The CDR3 region is CASSDHHRAEAYEQYF. CDR3 nucleotides: TGTGCCAGCAGCGACCACCACAGGGCCGAAGCCTACGAGCAGTACTTC. The rearrangement links TRBV9 to TRBJ2-7, with a possible D match to TRBD1 (6 bases). Trimming cost V 3 bases and J 2 bases, with 18 bases left between them. The CDR3 runs 16 residues. Germline loops: CDR1 SGDLS, CDR2 YYNGEE.